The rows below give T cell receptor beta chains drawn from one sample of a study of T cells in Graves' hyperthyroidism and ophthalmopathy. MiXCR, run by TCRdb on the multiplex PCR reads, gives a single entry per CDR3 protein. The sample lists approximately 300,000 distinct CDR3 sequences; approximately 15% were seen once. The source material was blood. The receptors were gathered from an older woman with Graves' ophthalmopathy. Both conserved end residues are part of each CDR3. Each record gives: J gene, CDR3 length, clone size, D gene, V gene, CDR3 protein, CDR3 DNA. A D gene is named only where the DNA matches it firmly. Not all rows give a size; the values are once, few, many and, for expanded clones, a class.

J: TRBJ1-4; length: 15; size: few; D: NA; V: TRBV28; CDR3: CASSFYGVANEKLFF; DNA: TGTGCCAGCAGTTTTTACGGGGTTGCTAATGAAAAACTGTTTTTT
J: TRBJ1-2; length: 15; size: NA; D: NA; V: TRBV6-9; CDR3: CASSSAGSANYGYTF; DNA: TGTGCCAGCAGTTCGGCAGGGTCAGCTAACTATGGCTACACCTTC
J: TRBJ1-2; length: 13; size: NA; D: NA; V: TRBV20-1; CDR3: CSARVTGNYGYTF; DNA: TGCAGTGCTAGAGTGACGGGAAACTATGGCTACACCTTC
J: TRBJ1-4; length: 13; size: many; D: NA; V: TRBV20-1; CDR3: CSARVGGNEKLFF; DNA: TGCAGTGCTAGAGTAGGGGGGAATGAAAAACTGTTTTTT
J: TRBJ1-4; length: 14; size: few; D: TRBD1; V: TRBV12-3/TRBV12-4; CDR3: CASSPYRGNEKLFF; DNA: TGTGCCAGCAGTCCCTACAGGGGCAATGAAAAACTGTTTTTT
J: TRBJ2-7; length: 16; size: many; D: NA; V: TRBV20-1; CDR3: CSARGQFSGLNYEQYF; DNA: TGCAGTGCTAGGGGACAGTTCAGCGGGCTTAACTACGAGCAGTACTTC
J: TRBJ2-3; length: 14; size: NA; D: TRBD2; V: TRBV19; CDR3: CASRPAGVTDTQYF; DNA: TGTGCCAGTCGTCCCGCGGGGGTCACAGATACGCAGTATTTT
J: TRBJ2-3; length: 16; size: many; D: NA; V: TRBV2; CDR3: CASSELGGLRTDTQYF; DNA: TGTGCCAGCAGTGAGTTGGGGGGACTGCGCACAGATACGCAGTATTTT
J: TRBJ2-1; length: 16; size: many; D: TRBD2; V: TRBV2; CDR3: CASRGTSGGVGNEQFF; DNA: TGTGCCAGCAGGGGGACTAGCGGGGGGGTCGGCAATGAGCAGTTCTTC
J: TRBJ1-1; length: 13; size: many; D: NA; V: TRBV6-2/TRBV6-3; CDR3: CASSGSGGTEAFF; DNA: TGTGCCAGCAGCGGGAGTGGGGGCACTGAAGCTTTCTTT
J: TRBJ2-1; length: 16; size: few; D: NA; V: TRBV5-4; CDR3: CASSLLGAVADREQFF; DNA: TGTGCCAGCAGCTTGCTGGGGGCAGTCGCCGATCGTGAGCAGTTCTTC
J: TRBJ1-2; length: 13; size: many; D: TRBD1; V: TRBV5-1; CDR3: CASSLGQGAGYTF; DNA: TGCGCCAGCAGCTTGGGACAGGGAGCTGGCTACACCTTC
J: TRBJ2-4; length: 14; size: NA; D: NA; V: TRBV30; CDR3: CAWSVKGGGNIQYF; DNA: TGTGCCTGGAGTGTTAAGGGTGGGGGAAACATTCAGTACTTC
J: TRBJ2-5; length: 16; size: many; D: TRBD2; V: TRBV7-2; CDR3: CASSLESRGGRETQYF; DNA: TGTGCCAGCAGCTTAGAATCCCGGGGGGGCCGAGAGACCCAGTACTTC
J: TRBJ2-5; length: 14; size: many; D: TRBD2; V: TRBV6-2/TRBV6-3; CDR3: CASSYWREGQTQYF; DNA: TGTGCCAGCAGTTACTGGCGGGAGGGCCAGACCCAGTACTTC
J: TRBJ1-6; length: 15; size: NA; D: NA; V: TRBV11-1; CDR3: CASTTAVQGSSPLRF; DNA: TGTGCCAGCACTACGGCGGTCCAGGGGAGTTCACCCCTCCGCTTT
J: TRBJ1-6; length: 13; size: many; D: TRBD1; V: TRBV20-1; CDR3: CSAADRERPPLHF; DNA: TGCAGTGCCGCGGACAGGGAGAGGCCACCCCTCCACTTT
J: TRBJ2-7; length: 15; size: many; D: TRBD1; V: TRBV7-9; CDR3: CASSLTTGGGHEQYF; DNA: TGTGCCAGCAGCCTCACGACAGGGGGCGGACACGAGCAGTACTTC
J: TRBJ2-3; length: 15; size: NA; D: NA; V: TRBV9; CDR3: CASSVSSDSTGTQYF; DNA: TGTGCCAGCAGCGTTTCTAGCGACAGCACAGGTACGCAGTATTTT
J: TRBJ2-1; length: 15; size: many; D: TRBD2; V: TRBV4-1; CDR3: CASSLSGKPYNEQFF; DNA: TGCGCCAGCAGCCTTAGCGGGAAGCCCTACAATGAGCAGTTCTTC
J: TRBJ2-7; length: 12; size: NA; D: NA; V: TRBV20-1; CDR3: CSARPPGIEQYF; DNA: TGCAGTGCTAGACCGCCCGGCATAGAGCAGTACTTC
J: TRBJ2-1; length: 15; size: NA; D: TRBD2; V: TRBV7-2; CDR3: CASSLVSSGNNEQFF; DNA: TGTGCCAGCAGCTTAGTCTCTAGCGGGAACAATGAGCAGTTCTTC
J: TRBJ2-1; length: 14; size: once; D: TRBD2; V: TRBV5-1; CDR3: CASSLNSGNGEQFF; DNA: TGCGCCAGCAGCTTGAATAGCGGGAATGGTGAGCAGTTCTTC
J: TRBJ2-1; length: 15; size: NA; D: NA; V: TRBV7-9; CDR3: CASSPPGGGTNEQFF; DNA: TGTGCCAGCAGCCCCCCAGGGGGGGGGACGAATGAGCAGTTCTTC
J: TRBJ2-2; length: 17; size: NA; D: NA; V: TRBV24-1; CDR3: CATSDLTNAANTGELFF; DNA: TGTGCCACCAGTGATTTGACGAACGCCGCGAACACCGGGGAGCTGTTTTTT
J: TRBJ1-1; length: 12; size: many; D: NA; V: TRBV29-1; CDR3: CSVGTAGAEAFF; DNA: TGCAGCGTTGGGACCGCTGGCGCTGAAGCTTTCTTT
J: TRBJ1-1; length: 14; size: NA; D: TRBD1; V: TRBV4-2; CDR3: CASIPGQGAGEAFF; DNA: TGTGCCAGTATACCGGGACAGGGGGCGGGTGAAGCTTTCTTT
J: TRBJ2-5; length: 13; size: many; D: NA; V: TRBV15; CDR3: CATRSGPRETQYF; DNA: TGTGCCACCAGGTCGGGACCGCGGGAGACCCAGTACTTC
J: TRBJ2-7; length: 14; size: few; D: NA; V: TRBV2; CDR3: CASERHGLGNEQYF; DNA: TGTGCCAGCGAGAGACACGGTTTGGGAAACGAGCAGTACTTC
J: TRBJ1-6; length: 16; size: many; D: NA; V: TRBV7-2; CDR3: CASSPRGIRNNSPLHF; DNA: TGTGCCAGCAGCCCCCGAGGCATACGGAATAATTCACCCCTCCACTTT
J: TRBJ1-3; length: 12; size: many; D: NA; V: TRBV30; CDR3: CAWSLTGNTIYF; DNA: TGTGCCTGGAGTTTAACCGGGAACACCATATATTTT
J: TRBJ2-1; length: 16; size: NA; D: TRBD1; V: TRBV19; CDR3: CASSRPGTASYNEQFF; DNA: TGTGCCAGTAGTAGACCCGGGACAGCTTCTTACAATGAGCAGTTCTTC
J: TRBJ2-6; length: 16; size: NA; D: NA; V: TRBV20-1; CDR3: CSARDRLLSGTNVLTF; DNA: TGCAGTGCTAGAGATAGGCTTCTCTCTGGGACCAACGTCCTGACTTTC
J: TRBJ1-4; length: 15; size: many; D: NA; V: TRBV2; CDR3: CASTRSWGIREKLFF; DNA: TGTGCCAGCACCCGCAGCTGGGGGATCCGCGAAAAACTGTTTTTT
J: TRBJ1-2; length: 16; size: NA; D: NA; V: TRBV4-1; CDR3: CASSQGGVQGDYGYTF; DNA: TGCGCCAGCAGCCAAGGAGGCGTACAGGGAGACTATGGCTACACCTTC
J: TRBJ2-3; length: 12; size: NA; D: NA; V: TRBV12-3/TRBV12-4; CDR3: CASSLLGGTQYF; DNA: TGTGCCAGCAGTTTACTTGGGGGTACGCAGTATTTT
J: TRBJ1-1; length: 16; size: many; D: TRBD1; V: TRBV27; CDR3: CASSLYRGGVNTEAFF; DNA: TGTGCCAGCAGTCTTTACAGGGGAGGAGTGAACACTGAAGCTTTCTTT
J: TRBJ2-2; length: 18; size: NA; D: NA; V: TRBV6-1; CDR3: CASSDGTVLGGNTGELFF; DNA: TGTGCCAGCAGTGATGGGACAGTCCTCGGGGGGAACACCGGGGAGCTGTTTTTT
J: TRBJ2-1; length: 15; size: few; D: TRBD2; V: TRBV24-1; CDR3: CATSDFSGRVFEQFF; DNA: TGTGCCACCAGTGATTTTAGCGGGAGAGTGTTTGAGCAGTTCTTC
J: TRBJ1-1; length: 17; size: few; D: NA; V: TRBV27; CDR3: CASSFALRGATNTEAFF; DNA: TGTGCCAGCAGTTTCGCGCTTAGGGGGGCAACGAACACTGAAGCTTTCTTT
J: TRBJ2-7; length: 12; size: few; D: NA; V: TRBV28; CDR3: CASSFPSYEQYF; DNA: TGTGCCAGCAGTTTTCCATCTTACGAGCAGTACTTC
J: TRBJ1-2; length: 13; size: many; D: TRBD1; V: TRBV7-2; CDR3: CAIGKGQASGYTF; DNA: TGTGCCATAGGGAAAGGACAGGCGTCTGGCTACACCTTC
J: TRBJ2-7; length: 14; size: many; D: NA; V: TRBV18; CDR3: CASSASASSYEQYF; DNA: TGTGCCAGCTCAGCCAGCGCAAGCTCCTACGAGCAGTACTTC
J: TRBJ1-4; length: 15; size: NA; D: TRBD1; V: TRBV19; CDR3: CASSPGQEGYEKLFF; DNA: TGTGCCAGTAGCCCCGGACAGGAGGGCTATGAAAAACTGTTTTTT
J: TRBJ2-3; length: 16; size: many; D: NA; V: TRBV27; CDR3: CASSLLQGRRTDTQYF; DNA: TGTGCCAGCAGTCTGCTCCAGGGTAGGCGGACCGATACGCAGTATTTT
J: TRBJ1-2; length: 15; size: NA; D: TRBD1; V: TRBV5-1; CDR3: CASSLEGTGANGYTF; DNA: TGCGCCAGCAGCTTGGAGGGGACAGGGGCTAATGGCTACACCTTC
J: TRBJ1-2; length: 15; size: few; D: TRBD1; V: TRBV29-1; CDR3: CSGLNLDRAPYGYTF; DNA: TGCAGCGGCCTGAATTTAGACAGGGCCCCCTATGGCTACACCTTC
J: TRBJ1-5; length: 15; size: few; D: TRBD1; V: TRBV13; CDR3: CASSLGQGWGQPQHF; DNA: TGTGCCAGCAGCTTGGGACAGGGATGGGGTCAGCCCCAGCATTTT
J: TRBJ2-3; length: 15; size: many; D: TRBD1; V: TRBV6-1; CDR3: CASSPRDRVTDTQYF; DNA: TGTGCCAGCAGTCCTCGGGACAGGGTAACAGATACGCAGTATTTT
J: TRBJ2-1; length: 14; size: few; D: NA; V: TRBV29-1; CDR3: CSVKLDIRGNEQFF; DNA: TGCAGCGTGAAATTGGACATTCGGGGGAATGAGCAGTTCTTC
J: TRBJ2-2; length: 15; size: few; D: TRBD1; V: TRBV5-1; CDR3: CASSQQGVGTGELFF; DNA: TGCGCCAGCAGCCAGCAGGGGGTCGGCACCGGGGAGCTGTTTTTT